This is a list of T cell receptor beta chains from one sample in a study of cytomegalovirus exposure and HLA in healthy donors. Repertoires were generated with immunoSEQ multiplex PCR, while TCRdb's copy carries only in-frame clones and drops some. The sample shows almost 200,000 clones, roughly 79% of them seen only once. The sample comprised PBMCs. Receptors originate from a man aged 25-45 years in good health and CMV-seronegative. Each CDR3 is given with its conserved first and last residue. Each record gives: J gene, clone size, D gene, V gene, CDR3 DNA, CDR3 protein. A D gene is named only where the DNA matches it firmly. Not every row has a clone size; where given, it reads once, few, many or a size class.

TRBJ2-1	NA	TRBD2	TRBV28	TGTGCCAGCAGTTGGGAAGCGGGAGGTATCTACAATGAGCAGTTCTTC	CASSWEAGGIYNEQFF
TRBJ2-1	once	TRBD1	TRBV7-9	TGTGCCAGCAGCTTATCTACAGGGGGTCCTAATGAGCAGTTCTTC	CASSLSTGGPNEQFF
TRBJ2-1	NA	NA	TRBV6-6	TGTGCCAGCAGTTACAAGGGAGGTAGCAATGAGCAGTTCTTC	CASSYKGGSNEQFF
TRBJ1-2	NA	NA	TRBV6-1	TGTGCCTCAGGGGAGGGGGGAGGCTACACCTTC	CASGEGGGYTF
TRBJ2-1	NA	TRBD2	TRBV9	TGTGCCAGCAGCGTAGCTGGGGGAGGGCCTTACAATGAGCAGTTCTTC	CASSVAGGGPYNEQFF
TRBJ2-7	NA	NA	TRBV28	TGTGCCAGCAGTTTACCCTACGAGCAGTACTTC	CASSLPYEQYF
TRBJ1-1	NA	NA	TRBV11-2	TGTGCCAGCAGAAGTGACAGGAGCATGAACACTGAAGCTTTCTTT	CASRSDRSMNTEAFF
TRBJ2-2	NA	NA	TRBV29-1	TGCAGCGTTTCCGGGACAACTTCCGGGGAGCTGTTTTTT	CSVSGTTSGELFF
TRBJ1-5	NA	TRBD1	TRBV28	TGTGCCAGCAGTTCAGGACGTCAGGGGGGCAATCAGCCCCAGCATTTT	CASSSGRQGGNQPQHF
TRBJ2-7	NA	NA	TRBV5-4	TGTGCCAGCAGCTCCGGGGTCTCCTACGAGCAGTACTTC	CASSSGVSYEQYF
TRBJ1-1	NA	NA	TRBV20-1	TGCAGTGCTAGGTACTACACTGAAGCTTTCTTT	CSARYYTEAFF
TRBJ2-1	NA	NA	TRBV5-6	TGTGCCAGCAGACGAGGTACGCGCGATGAGCAGTTCTTC	CASRRGTRDEQFF
TRBJ1-4	NA	TRBD1	TRBV28	TGTGCCAGCAGCATTGGGACAGGGCATGAAAAACTGTTTTTT	CASSIGTGHEKLFF
TRBJ1-6	NA	NA	TRBV5-1	TGCGCCAGCAGCGGTACAGGACCCAATTCACCCCTCCACTTT	CASSGTGPNSPLHF
TRBJ2-1	once	NA	TRBV5-6	TGTGCCAGCCAGTCGCTTAGCGATGAGCAGTTCTTC	CASQSLSDEQFF
TRBJ2-7	NA	TRBD2	TRBV7-9	TGTGCCAGCAGCTCGGCCGGACTAGCGGGAGCTTACGAGCAGTACTTC	CASSSAGLAGAYEQYF
TRBJ1-2	few	TRBD1	TRBV19	TGTGCCACCCGGGACAGAACATATGGCTACACCTTC	CATRDRTYGYTF
TRBJ1-5	once	NA	TRBV27	TGTGCCAGCAGTTTGAAAGCCGGTTATAGCAATCAGCCCCAGCATTTT	CASSLKAGYSNQPQHF
TRBJ2-2	NA	TRBD1	TRBV7-9	TGTGCCAGCAGCTCACAGGGGGACACCGGGGAGCTGTTTTTT	CASSSQGDTGELFF
TRBJ1-2	NA	NA	TRBV19	TGTGCCAGTAGTAAAGGACTGACCTATGGCTACACCTTC	CASSKGLTYGYTF
TRBJ1-6	NA	TRBD1	TRBV4-1	TGCGCCAGCAGCCTGGGACAGGGGGATAATTCACCCCTCCACTTT	CASSLGQGDNSPLHF
TRBJ1-4	NA	TRBD1	TRBV4-1	TGCGCCAGCAGCCAAGAATTGTCGGCAGGGGGCCGTGAAAAACTGTTTTTT	CASSQELSAGGREKLFF
TRBJ1-2	NA	NA	TRBV6-5	TGTGCCAGCAGTTCGGGGGGGAAAGGCTATGGCTACACCTTC	CASSSGGKGYGYTF
TRBJ1-2	NA	NA	TRBV5-6	TGTGCCAGCAGCTTGGTGCGGGAGGCGTCTTATTTGGGCGGCTACACCTTC	CASSLVREASYLGGYTF
TRBJ1-1	NA	NA	TRBV4-1	TGCGCCAGCAGCCAAGAGCAGGGGAACACTGAAGCTTTCTTT	CASSQEQGNTEAFF
TRBJ2-7	NA	NA	TRBV4-1	TGCGCCAGCAGCCAAGATCCAGGCCCGGTCTCCTACGAGCAGTACTTC	CASSQDPGPVSYEQYF
TRBJ2-7	NA	TRBD2	TRBV4-2	TGTGCCAGCAGCCAATCAGAGGGAGCGGGATATATCGACGAGCAGTACTTC	CASSQSEGAGYIDEQYF
TRBJ2-7	NA	NA	TRBV19	TGTGCCAGTAGTATAGTAGGTGGGGGGTCCTACGAGCAGTACTTC	CASSIVGGGSYEQYF
TRBJ2-5	NA	TRBD1	TRBV13	TGTGCCAGCAGCTTGGAGGACAGGGCCCAAGAGACCCAGTACTTC	CASSLEDRAQETQYF
TRBJ2-4	NA	TRBD1	TRBV2	TGTGCCAGCAGGGGACAGGGGGCCCTAGCCAAAAACATTCAGTACTTC	CASRGQGALAKNIQYF
TRBJ2-7	few	TRBD1	TRBV28	TGTGCCAGCAGTTTCGGAGCAGGGGGCTACGAGCAGTACTTC	CASSFGAGGYEQYF
TRBJ2-1	NA	NA	TRBV7-2	TGTGCCTCTACATGGAGGGTTGATGAGCAGTTCTTC	CASTWRVDEQFF
TRBJ2-2	NA	NA	TRBV10-3	TGTGCCATCACTCCGAGGGAGGACACCGGGGAGCTGTTTTTT	CAITPREDTGELFF
TRBJ2-7	NA	NA	TRBV18	TGTGCCAGCTCCCCTGGGGGGGCATCCTACGAGCAGTACTTC	CASSPGGASYEQYF
TRBJ2-4	NA	TRBD1	TRBV10-2	TGCGCCAGCAGTTCGCAGGGGGCCAGTGTCAAAAACATTCAGTACTTC	CASSSQGASVKNIQYF
TRBJ2-2	NA	TRBD1	TRBV6-5	TGTGCCAGTACGACAGGGACCGGGGAGCTGTTTTTT	CASTTGTGELFF
TRBJ1-5	NA	TRBD1	TRBV6-1	TGTGCCAGCAGTCTGGGACAGGGCGATCAGCCCCAGCATTTT	CASSLGQGDQPQHF
TRBJ1-5	NA	TRBD1	TRBV28	TGTGCCAGCGGATTGATACAGGGGAATCAGCCCCAGCATTTT	CASGLIQGNQPQHF
TRBJ2-2	NA	TRBD1	TRBV2	TGTGCCAGCAGTGAAGCGGGACAGGGGACCGGGGAGCTGTTTTTT	CASSEAGQGTGELFF
TRBJ2-1	NA	TRBD1	TRBV5-1	TGCGCCAGCAGCTTGGGGCAGGGGGTCTACAATGAGCAGTTCTTC	CASSLGQGVYNEQFF
TRBJ1-2	NA	NA	TRBV6-1	TGTGCCAGCAGTGAATTCAGTATTACAGGGTTGTCGGGCTACACCTTC	CASSEFSITGLSGYTF
TRBJ1-5	NA	NA	TRBV4-1	TGCGCCAGCAGCCAAGTGGATTTGGGACTGAGTTTTGGGCCCCAGCATTTT	CASSQVDLGLSFGPQHF
TRBJ2-7	NA	NA	TRBV19	TGTGCCAGTCGCCCCGTGGGCTGGGGAGGGCAGTACTTC	CASRPVGWGGQYF
TRBJ1-5	few	NA	TRBV5-8	TGTGCCAGCAGCTTTCTTGGGCAGGGGAGTCAGCCCCAGCATTTT	CASSFLGQGSQPQHF
TRBJ2-7	NA	TRBD1	TRBV10-2	TGCGCCAGGTCCCGGGACAGGGACTACGAGCAGTACTTC	CARSRDRDYEQYF
TRBJ2-3	NA	TRBD2	TRBV7-9	TGTGCCAGCAGCTCCTCTAGCGGGAGATTTACAGATACGCAGTATTTT	CASSSSSGRFTDTQYF